These 26 T cell receptor beta chains originate from one sample sequenced in a study of STAT3 mutations in large granular lymphocyte leukemia. Study-wide results and caveats: At least one immunodominant TCR beta clonotype appeared in every T-cell large granular lymphocyte leukemia patient.

The protocol was immunoSEQ multiplex PCR, while the TCRdb copy is restricted to in-frame clones and leaves out a portion. Of 7,000 to 9,000 clones listed, under 85% are singletons. These receptors have no identified antigens. Sample: peripheral blood mononuclear cells. The receptors were sampled from a woman aged 40 to 55 with T-cell large granular lymphocyte leukemia. Some clones in this sample may be carry-over from other donors' samples.

This chain links TRBV5-1 with TRBJ1-4, with no clear D. The CDR3 extends over 15 amino acids. Per the germline V gene, CDR1 is SGHRS and CDR2 is YFSETQ. V shed 2 bases and J shed 5 bases, with 13 bases lying between them. DNA for the CDR3: TGCGCCAGCAGCTTATATTCCGAAAGCAATGAAAAACTGTTTTTT. Its protein product is CASSLYSESNEKLFF.

As for this clone: Likely a read error: the CDR3 ends without its conserved phenylalanine or tryptophan. The chain is built from TRBV18 and TRBJ2-3; a possible D gene is TRBD1 (6 bases). The CDR3 runs to 15 residues. Trimming cost V 3 bases and J 2 bases, with 12 bases left between them. The germline V gene has CDR1 KGHSH and CDR2 LQKENI. DNA for the CDR3: TGTGCCAGCTCACCTCAGGGGCCCACCACAGATACGCAGTATTTG. This gives the protein CASSPQGPTTDTQYL.

This rearrangement joins TRBV30 to TRBJ1-4, with no clear D. CDR1 is GTSNPN, CDR2 SVGIG, per germline (reference sequence). The V end lost 0 bases, the J end lost 6 bases, and 14 bases lay between the germline ends. The CDR3 spans 15 residues. This CDR3 is CAWSVRSRRDEKLFF. CDR3 in DNA: TGTGCCTGGAGTGTTAGGTCGAGGAGGGATGAAAAACTGTTTTTT.

This clone was seen a handful of times. The V gene is TRBV14, the J gene TRBJ1-2, with D tentatively TRBD1 (5 bases). The CDR3 length is 13 residues. Germline V gives CDR1 SGHDN, CDR2 FVKESK. V was clipped by 4 bases and J by 4 bases, with 10 bases between them. This CDR3 is CASSPAGFYGYTF. Here the CDR3 DNA reads TGTGCCAGCAGCCCGGCAGGGTTCTATGGCTACACCTTC. Combining the CDR3 with reference TRBV14 and TRBJ1-2 gives the whole variable domain EAGVTQFPSHSVIEKGQTVTLRCDPISGHDNLYWYRRVMGKEIKFLLHFVKESKQDESGMPNNRFLAERTGGTYSTLKVQPAELEDSGVYFCASSPAGFYGYTFGSGTRLTVV.

This chain connects TRBV5-4 to TRBJ2-6, with a possible D match to TRBD2 (6 bases). Germline values: CDR1 SGHNT, CDR2 YYREEE (reference sequence). This CDR3 is built from 16 residues. Trimming shortened V by 6 bases and J by 0 bases, and 13 bases separated the two germline ends. In nucleotides, the CDR3 is TGTGCCAGCAACTGGGGGGTCGGCTCTGGGGCCAACGTCCTGACTTTC. This translates into CASNWGVGSGANVLTF. The variable domain in full, completed from reference TRBV5-4 and TRBJ2-6, reads ETGVTQSPTHLIKTRGQQVTLRCSSQSGHNTVSWYQQALGQGPQFIFQYYREEENGRGNFPPRFSGLQFPNYSSELNVNALELDDSALYLCASNWGVGSGANVLTFGAGSRLTVL.

The rearrangement uses TRBV18 and TRBJ2-6, with D uncertain. The germline gives CDR1 KGHSH, CDR2 LQKENI. Trimming removed 0 bases at V and 1 base at J, with 7 bases between. The CDR3 is 16 residues long. The CDR3 sequence is CASSPPVGSGANVLTF. The CDR3 region has the DNA TGTGCCAGCTCACCACCTGTGGGGTCTGGGGCCAACGTCCTGACTTTC.

The chain links TRBV5-1 to TRBJ1-4; the match to TRBD1 covers 9 bases. The V gene's germline CDR1 is SGHRS and CDR2 YFSETQ. This CDR3 has 16 amino acids. J was trimmed by 5 bases and V by 2 bases; bases with no gene match: 7. The CDR3 region has the DNA TGCGCCAGCAGCTTAGGGACAGGGAACAAAAATGAAAAACTGTTTTTT. It is translated as CASSLGTGNKNEKLFF.

In its sample, this clone was seen once. V and J are TRBV25-1 and TRBJ1-2, with D unclear. The CDR3 sequence is 15 residues long. V was trimmed by 1 base and J by 3 bases, leaving 12 bases between them. Germline CDR1 is MGHDK and CDR2 is SYGVNS. The CDR3 loop reads CASSESGIMDYGYTF. DNA of the CDR3: TGTGCCAGCAGTGAATCGGGGATTATGGACTATGGCTACACCTTC.

The rearrangement joins TRBV5-1 to TRBJ2-7, with 7 bases identical to TRBD1. CDR1 is SGHRS and CDR2 is YFSETQ in the germline V gene. The CDR3 sequence is 15 residues long. The V segment lost 3 bases and the J segment 2 bases; nucleotides outside the gene matches: 8. CDR3 bases: TGCGCCAGCAGCTCCAGGGGGACACCGACCTACGAGCAGTACTTC. It specifies CASSSRGTPTYEQYF.

The chain links TRBV30 to TRBJ1-1; possibly TRBD1 for D (6 bases). The germline V gene has CDR1 GTSNPN and CDR2 SVGIG (reference sequence). V lost 3 bases and J lost 1, with 6 bases in between. This CDR3 region has 12 residues. The CDR3 DNA reads TGTGCCTGGAGGACAGGGAACACTGAAGCTTTCTTT. This gives the protein CAWRTGNTEAFF.

The J gene is TRBJ2-1, the V gene TRBV7-9, with 8 nucleotides matching TRBD2. J was trimmed by 9 bases and V by 2 bases; bases with no gene match: 0. The germline V gene encodes CDR1 SEHNR and CDR2 FQNEAQ (reference sequence). This CDR3 has 12 amino acids. The CDR3 loop is CASSLTSGEQFF. CDR3 sequence (DNA): TGTGCCAGCAGCTTAACTAGCGGTGAGCAGTTCTTC. Drawing the rest from reference TRBV7-9 and TRBJ2-1, the complete variable domain is DTGVSQNPRHKITKRGQNVTFRCDPISEHNRLYWYRQTLGQGPEFLTYFQNEAQLEKSRLLSDRFSAERPKGSFSTLEIQRTEQGDSAMYLCASSLTSGEQFFGPGTRLTVL.

J is TRBJ2-4 and V is TRBV7-9, with D perhaps TRBD2 (6 bases). The length of the CDR3 is 19 residues. From germline, CDR1 is SEHNR and CDR2 FQNEAQ (reference sequence). The V and J ends lost 5 bases and 0 bases respectively, with 23 bases between them. CDR3 region: CASSLEVASGTPAKNIQYF. The CDR3 DNA reads TGTGCCAGCAGCCTAGAAGTCGCAAGTGGGACTCCAGCCAAAAACATTCAGTACTTC.

This clone was observed a single time. The rearrangement uses TRBV14 and TRBJ1-2; D is uncertain. Looked up from germline, CDR1 is SGHDN and CDR2 is FVKESK. The CDR3 spans 13 residues. V lost 8 bases and J 0 bases, leaving 10 bases between the germline ends. The CDR3 here is CASSGPTNYGYTF. The DNA of the CDR3 is TGTGCCAGCTCCGGACCGACTAACTATGGCTACACCTTC.

The chain employs TRBV7-9 and TRBJ1-2; no clear D gene. Trimming took off 10 bases at V and 6 bases at J, with 21 bases between the two ends. The CDR3 totals 14 residues. Germline loops: CDR1 SEHNR, CDR2 FQNEAQ (reference sequence). CDR3 nucleotide sequence: TGTGCCACCATTAGTCAAGGTGTAAGGGATGGCTACACCTTC. Translation: CATISQGVRDGYTF.

The chain links TRBV18 to TRBJ2-2; D uncertain. Trimming took 4 bases from V and 1 from J, leaving 13 bases between them. This CDR3 has 16 amino acids. Per germline, CDR1 KGHSH and CDR2 LQKENI. The CDR3: CASSLLETWNTGELFF. CDR3 sequence (DNA): TGTGCCAGCTCACTACTCGAGACATGGAACACCGGGGAGCTGTTTTTT.

The rearrangement uses TRBV7-8 and TRBJ1-5, with 8 bases fitting TRBD1. CDR3 length: 15 residues. V shed 2 bases, J shed 3 bases, and the junction held 3 bases outside the gene matches. Looked up from germline, CDR1 is SGHVS and CDR2 is FQNEAQ. The CDR3 DNA is TGTGCCAGCAGCTTATACAGGGGGAACAATCAGCCCCAGCATTTT. Translated, it gives CASSLYRGNNQPQHF.

The CDR3, as DNA: TGCGCCAGCAGTGAGGATGTACAAGAGACCCAGTACTTC. Protein product: CASSEDVQETQYF. The chain combines TRBV10-2 with TRBJ2-5; D remains unclear. Germline values: CDR1 WSHSY, CDR2 SAAADI. The CDR3 covers 13 residues. Between the trimmed V and J ends, which lost 2 bases and 2 bases, there was a span of 6 bases.

The chain recombines TRBV7-2 with TRBJ2-5; a weak D match, TRBD1 (6 bases). The germline gives CDR1 SGHTA, CDR2 FQGNSA. This CDR3 has 13 amino acids. V lost 4 bases and J lost 5, with 11 bases in between. The CDR3 protein is CASSSGTHETQYF. In DNA, the CDR3 is TGTGCCAGCAGCTCCGGGACACACGAGACCCAGTACTTC.

The V and J genes are TRBV5-5 and TRBJ2-3; D may be TRBD2 (5 bases). The CDR3 spans 13 residues. Germline CDR1 reads SGHKS; CDR2 reads YYEKEE (reference sequence). The CDR3 bases are TGTGGGACCGCGGGCCCAAACACAGATACGCAGTATTTT. Its translation is CGTAGPNTDTQYF.

The rearrangement uses TRBV5-1 and TRBJ2-5, with TRBD1 matching over 7 bases. J lost 3 bases, V lost 0 bases, and 11 bases had no gene match. This CDR3 region has 17 residues. Germline V lookup: CDR1 SGHRS, CDR2 YFSETQ. CDR3 protein: CASSLARTGQAKETQYF. DNA for the CDR3: TGCGCCAGCAGCTTGGCCAGGACCGGACAGGCGAAAGAGACCCAGTACTTC.

V is TRBV29-1 and J is TRBJ2-7; 9 positions agree with TRBD1. V lost 3 bases, J lost 6 bases, and 3 bases stayed unmatched. CDR1 and CDR2 from the germline V gene are SQVTM and ANQGSEA. The CDR3 spans 12 residues. The CDR3 bases are TGCAGCGTTGAGGGACAGGGTGCCGAGCAGTACTTC. Its protein is CSVEGQGAEQYF.

This chain links TRBV7-8 with TRBJ2-7, with D possibly being TRBD2 (5 bases). This CDR3 is 14 amino acids long. Trimming removed 1 base at V and 7 bases at J, with 14 bases between. From germline, CDR1 is SGHVS and CDR2 FQNEAQ. CDR3 residues: CASSLGEGPLEQYF. CDR3 DNA sequence: TGTGCCAGCAGCTTAGGAGAGGGTCCCTTGGAGCAGTACTTC.

This clone occurred once. The CDR3 DNA sequence: TGTGCCAGCAGCCCGAGGGCACTAGCGGGAGCCTACAATGAGCAGTTCTTC. Residues: CASSPRALAGAYNEQFF. This sequence joins TRBV7-2 and TRBJ2-1; 11 bases are a match to TRBD2. This CDR3 is built from 17 residues. CDR1 is SGHTA and CDR2 is FQGNSA in the germline V gene. The ends lost 5 bases at V and 2 bases at J; junction bases unmatched: 8.

The chain couples TRBV6-6 to TRBJ1-1; maybe TRBD1 (5 bases). V was clipped by 0 bases and J by 4 bases, with 12 bases between them. The CDR3 runs to 15 residues. Germline CDR1 is MNHNY and CDR2 is SVGAGI (reference sequence). CDR3 sequence: CASSYSPGLATEAFF. CDR3 bases: TGTGCCAGCAGTTACTCTCCGGGGCTGGCCACTGAAGCTTTCTTT.

In nucleotides, the CDR3 is TGTGCCTGGAGTGCCAGACAGTTCTCTAATGAAAAACTGTTTTTT. Protein product: CAWSARQFSNEKLFF. V usage is TRBV30 and J usage is TRBJ1-4; perhaps TRBD1 as D (5 bases). The V end was cut by 1 base, the J end by 3 bases, with 12 bases between. The CDR3 covers 15 residues. Per the germline V gene, CDR1 is GTSNPN and CDR2 is SVGIG (reference sequence).

The chain has TRBV4-2 and TRBJ2-7; 11 bases are shared with TRBD2. Looked up from germline, CDR1 is LGHNA and CDR2 is YNFKEQ. The J segment lost 10 bases and the V segment lost 3 bases, leaving 8 bases of the junction unmatched. CDR3 size: 14 residues. DNA of the CDR3: TGTGCCAGCAGCCAGGAGGTTAGCGGGAGGGATCAGTACTTC. Protein product: CASSQEVSGRDQYF.